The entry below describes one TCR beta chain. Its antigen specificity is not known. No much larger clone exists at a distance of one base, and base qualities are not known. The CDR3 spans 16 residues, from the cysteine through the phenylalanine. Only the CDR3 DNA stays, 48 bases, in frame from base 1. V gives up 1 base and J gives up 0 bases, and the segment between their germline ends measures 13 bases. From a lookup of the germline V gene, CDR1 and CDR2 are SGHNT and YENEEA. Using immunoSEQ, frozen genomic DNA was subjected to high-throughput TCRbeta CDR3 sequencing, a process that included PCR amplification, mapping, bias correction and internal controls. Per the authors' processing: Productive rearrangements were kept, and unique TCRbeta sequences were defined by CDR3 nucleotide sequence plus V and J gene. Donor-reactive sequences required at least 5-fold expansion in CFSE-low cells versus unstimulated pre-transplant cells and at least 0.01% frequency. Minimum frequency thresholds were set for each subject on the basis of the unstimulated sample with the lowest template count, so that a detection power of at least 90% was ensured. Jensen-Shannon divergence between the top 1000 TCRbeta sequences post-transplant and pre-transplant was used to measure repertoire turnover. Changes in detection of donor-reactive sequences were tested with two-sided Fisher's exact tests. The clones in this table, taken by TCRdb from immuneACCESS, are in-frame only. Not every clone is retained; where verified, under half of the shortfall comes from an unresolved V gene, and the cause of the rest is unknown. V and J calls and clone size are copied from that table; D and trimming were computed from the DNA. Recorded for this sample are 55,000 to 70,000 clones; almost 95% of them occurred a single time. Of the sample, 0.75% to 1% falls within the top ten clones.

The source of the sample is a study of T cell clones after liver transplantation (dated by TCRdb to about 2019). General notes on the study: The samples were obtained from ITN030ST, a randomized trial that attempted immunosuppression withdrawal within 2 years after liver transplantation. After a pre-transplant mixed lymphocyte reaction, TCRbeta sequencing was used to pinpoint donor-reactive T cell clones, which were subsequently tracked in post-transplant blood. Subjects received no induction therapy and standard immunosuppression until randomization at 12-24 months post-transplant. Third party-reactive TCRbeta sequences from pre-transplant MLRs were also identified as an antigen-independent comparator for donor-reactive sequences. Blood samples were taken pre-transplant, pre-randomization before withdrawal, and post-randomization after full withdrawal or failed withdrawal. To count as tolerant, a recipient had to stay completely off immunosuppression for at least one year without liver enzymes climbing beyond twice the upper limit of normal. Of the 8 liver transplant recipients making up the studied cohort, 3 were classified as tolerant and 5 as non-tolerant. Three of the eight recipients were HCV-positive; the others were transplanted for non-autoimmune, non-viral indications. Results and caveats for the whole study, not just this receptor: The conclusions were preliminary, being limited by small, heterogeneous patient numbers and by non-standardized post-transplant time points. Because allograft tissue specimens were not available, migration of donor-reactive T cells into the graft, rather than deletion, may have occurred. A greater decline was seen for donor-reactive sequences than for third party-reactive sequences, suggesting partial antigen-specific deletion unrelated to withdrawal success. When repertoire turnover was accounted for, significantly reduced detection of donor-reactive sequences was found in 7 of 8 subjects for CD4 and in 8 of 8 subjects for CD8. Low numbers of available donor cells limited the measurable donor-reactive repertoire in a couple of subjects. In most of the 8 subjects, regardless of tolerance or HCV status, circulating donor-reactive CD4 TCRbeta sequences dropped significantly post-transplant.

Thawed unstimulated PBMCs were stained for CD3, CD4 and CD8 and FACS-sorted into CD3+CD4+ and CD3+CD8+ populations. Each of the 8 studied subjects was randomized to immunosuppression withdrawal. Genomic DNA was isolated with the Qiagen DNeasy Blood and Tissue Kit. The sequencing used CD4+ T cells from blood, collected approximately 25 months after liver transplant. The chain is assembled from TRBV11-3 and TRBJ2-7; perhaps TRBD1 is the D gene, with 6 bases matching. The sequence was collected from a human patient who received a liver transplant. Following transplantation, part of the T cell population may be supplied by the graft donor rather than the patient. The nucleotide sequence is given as TGTGCCAGCAGCTTAGCCCGGACAGCCGTCTCCTACGAGCAGTACTTC. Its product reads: CASSLARTAVSYEQYF.